This T cell receptor beta chain comes out of a study of CD8 T cells in ankylosing spondylitis. Findings and caveats of the study: The authors reported significant enrichment of disease-linked clones in matched ankylosing spondylitis synovial fluid. Disease-linked clones proved CD8+ and comparatively uncommon in peripheral blood.

Each CDR3 protein gets one entry after TCRdb re-called the 5' RACE reads with MiXCR. The data hold about 24,000 distinct CDR3 sequences, with 17% observed a single time. This clonotype was counted a few times. Antigen unknown. The CDR3 runs 14 residues. V was trimmed by 5 bases and J by 7 bases, leaving 14 bases between them. The material sequenced was blood. The receptor comes from a male donor with ankylosing spondylitis or in good health (not recorded which). V usage is TRBV12-3 or TRBV12-4 and J usage is TRBJ1-4; unclear D gene. The CDR3 here is CASSLGRLGEKLFF. In DNA form, the CDR3 reads TGTGCCAGCAGTCTTGGGCGCTTGGGTGAAAAACTGTTTTTT.